A single sample is the source of the 26 T cell receptor beta chains below, sequenced in a study of T-cell reconstitution after alpha-beta-depleted transplantation in children. Unique molecular identifiers tagged the TCRbeta library. MiXCR, applied by TCRdb to the PCR reads, yields one record per CDR3 protein. The sample has roughly 500,000 distinct CDR3 sequences, 32% seen once. The input for sequencing was PBMCs from the stem cell graft donor, taken from the stem cell graft. These receptor sequences come from a human donor who donated a stem cell graft to a child with aplastic anemia.

This clonotype was seen more than once but under ten times. The gene calls are TRBV4-3 and TRBJ2-1, with 12 bases lining up with TRBD2. Germline values: CDR1 LGHNA, CDR2 YSLEER. This CDR3 contains 15 residues. V lost 5 bases and J lost 10; bases outside the gene matches: 9. As DNA, the CDR3 is TGCGCCAGCAGCGTACGACTAGCGGGAGTGCACGAGCAGTTCTTC. Protein sequence: CASSVRLAGVHEQFF.

This chain connects TRBV19 to TRBJ1-4; D possibly corresponds to TRBD1 (6 bases). Germline CDR1 LNHDA, CDR2 SQIVND (reference sequence). CDR3 length: 14 amino acids. The V end lost 8 bases, the J end lost 5 bases, and 15 bases lay between the germline ends. CDR3 region: CASRLLGANEKLFF. The CDR3 DNA is TGTGCCAGTCGCTTATTGGGGGCGAATGAAAAACTGTTTTTT.

The chain employs TRBV18 and TRBJ2-2; no clear D. The CDR3 spans 12 residues. Trimming cost V 4 bases and J 3 bases, with 3 bases left between them. Germline V lookup: CDR1 KGHSH, CDR2 LQKENI. CDR3 in amino acids: CASSHYTGELFF. The CDR3 DNA reads as TGTGCCAGCTCACATTACACCGGGGAGCTGTTTTTT.

The chain combines TRBV19 with TRBJ2-2, with 8 bases aligning to TRBD2. This CDR3 region has 17 residues. V lost 9 bases to trimming and J lost 1 base; unmatched junction nucleotides: 13. Germline V gene data show CDR1 as LNHDA and CDR2 as SQIVND (reference sequence). The CDR3 DNA reads TGTGCCAGGGAGCCGACCCCGGGGACTAGGAACACCGGGGAGCTGTTTTTT. It codes for CAREPTPGTRNTGELFF. The full variable domain, its missing parts supplied by reference TRBV19 and TRBJ2-2, is DGGITQSPKYLFRKEGQNVTLSCEQNLNHDAMYWYRQDPGQGLRLIYYSQIVNDFQKGDIAEGYSVSREKKESFPLTVTSAQKNPTAFYLCAREPTPGTRNTGELFFGEGSRLTVL.

This clonotype was seen more than once but under ten times. The V and J genes are TRBV7-6 and TRBJ2-1; D gene unclear. CDR1 is SGHVS, CDR2 FNYEAQ, per germline. V was shortened by 5 bases and J by 0 bases, with 20 bases between the two germline ends. CDR3 length equals 18 residues. CDR3 loop: CASSLILARASSYNEQFF. The DNA for the CDR3 is TGTGCCAGCAGCCTAATTTTGGCTAGGGCGAGCTCCTACAATGAGCAGTTCTTC.

This chain connects TRBV20-1 to TRBJ2-4; TRBD2 matches at 12 bases. Germline CDR1 is DFQATT and CDR2 is SNEGSKA (reference sequence). This CDR3 region has 17 residues. Germline trimming cut 6 bases from V and 1 base from J; bases unmatched to any gene: 10. The CDR3 here is CSAIDAGTSGAKNIQYF. In nucleotides, the CDR3 is TGCAGTGCCATTGATGCTGGGACTAGCGGGGCCAAAAACATTCAGTACTTC.

This clonotype was found a few times. The chain couples TRBV7-2 to TRBJ2-1; 9 positions match TRBD1. The CDR3 is made up of 15 amino acids. Germline trimming cut 4 bases from V and 3 bases from J; bases unmatched to any gene: 4. Germline V lookup: CDR1 SGHTA, CDR2 FQGNSA. In DNA form, the CDR3 reads TGTGCCAGCAGCTCCACGACAGGGGGCTACAATGAGCAGTTCTTC. This encodes CASSSTTGGYNEQFF.

The chain is built from TRBV6-2 or TRBV6-3 and TRBJ1-2; D call uncertain. There are 13 residues in the CDR3. V lost 6 bases and J lost 2, with 10 bases in between. Per the germline V gene, CDR1 is MNHEY and CDR2 is SVGEGT. As DNA, the CDR3 is TGTGCCAGCAGGAGAGAGGTGAACTATGGCTACACCTTC. It codes for CASRREVNYGYTF.

The J gene is TRBJ1-2, the V gene TRBV20-1; TRBD1 matches at 11 bases. Germline lookup yields CDR1 DFQATT and CDR2 SNEGSKA (reference sequence). Trimming removed 5 bases from V and 3 bases from J; junction bases left unmatched: 5. CDR3 length equals 14 residues. The DNA for the CDR3 is TGCAGTGCTGGGACAGGGGGAGACCACTATGGCTACACCTTC. Residues: CSAGTGGDHYGYTF.

The CDR3 sequence: CASSAPGGAGANVLTF. The CDR3 bases are TGTGCCAGCAGCGCCCCCGGGGGTGCTGGGGCCAACGTCCTGACTTTC. The chain couples TRBV7-2 to TRBJ2-6; D possibly corresponds to TRBD2 (6 bases). The V gene's germline CDR1 is SGHTA and CDR2 FQGNSA. This CDR3 is built from 16 residues. V was pared by 5 bases and J by 2 bases, with 13 bases between.

The chain links TRBV20-1 to TRBJ2-4, with D perhaps TRBD2 (6 bases). In germline, CDR1 is DFQATT, CDR2 SNEGSKA (reference sequence). Trimming left V 1 base short and J 0 bases short, with 13 bases between. The CDR3 is 16 residues long. Here the CDR3 reads CSARVVSGLAKNIQYF. In DNA form, the CDR3 reads TGCAGTGCTAGAGTCGTTAGCGGTTTAGCCAAAAACATTCAGTACTTC.

The V and J genes are TRBV10-2 and TRBJ1-2, with a weak D call TRBD1 (5 bases). CDR1 is WSHSY and CDR2 is SAAADI in the germline V gene. Trimming stripped 3 bases from V and 10 bases from J, with 18 bases between. The CDR3 runs 14 residues. CDR3 loop: CASSDPGHKRTYTF. The CDR3 DNA reads as TGCGCCAGCAGTGATCCAGGGCATAAGAGGACCTACACCTTC.

V is TRBV6-5 and J is TRBJ2-3; perhaps TRBD1 as D (5 bases). Trimming took off 4 bases at V and 6 bases at J, with 14 bases between the two ends. This CDR3 contains 14 residues. Germline-derived CDR1 and CDR2 are MNHEY and SVGAGI. As DNA, the CDR3 is TGTGCCAGCAGTTGGACAAGTCAGACGGATACGCAGTATTTT. This encodes CASSWTSQTDTQYF.

Points on this clonotype: At one of its ends the junction is not consistent with the germline gene, which may arise from a read error. The V gene is TRBV29-1, the J gene TRBJ1-2; D unresolved. From germline, CDR1 is SQVTM and CDR2 ANQGSEA. CDR3 length: 10 amino acids. The CDR3 here is CTQAHYGYTF. The CDR3 bases are TGTACCCAGGCCCACTATGGCTACACCTTC.

Only a few counts were recorded for this clonotype. The chain combines TRBV11-2 with TRBJ2-7, with 11 bases aligning to TRBD1. Germline V lookup: CDR1 SGHAT, CDR2 FQNNGV. The CDR3 is 16 amino acids. V was clipped by 2 bases and J by 7 bases; unmatched bases: 10. This chain's CDR3 is CASSLTRTGGSLEQYF. The CDR3 nucleotides read TGTGCCAGCAGCTTAACCCGGACAGGGGGCTCGTTGGAGCAGTACTTC.

This sequence joins TRBV18 and TRBJ2-7; D is uncertain. Trimming stripped 2 bases from V and 5 bases from J, with 7 bases between. The CDR3 is 12 amino acids. Looked up from germline, CDR1 is KGHSH and CDR2 is LQKENI. CDR3 sequence (DNA): TGTGCCAGCTCACCAGTTCTCAACGAGCAGTACTTC. This translates into CASSPVLNEQYF. Full variable domain (remainder filled in from reference TRBV18 and TRBJ2-7): NAGVMQNPRHLVRRRGQEARLRCSPMKGHSHVYWYRQLPEEGLKFMVYLQKENIIDESGMPKERFSAEFPKEGPSILRIQQVVRGDSAAYFCASSPVLNEQYFGPGTRLTVT.

This chain connects TRBV6-5 to TRBJ2-1, with 8 bases that match TRBD2. Germline trimming cut 4 bases from V and 0 bases from J; bases unmatched to any gene: 8. This CDR3 is 17 amino acids long. The V gene's germline CDR1 is MNHEY and CDR2 SVGAGI. Here the CDR3 DNA reads TGTGCCAGCAGTTGGAGGAGAGCGGGAGTCTCCTACAATGAGCAGTTCTTC. Translation gives CASSWRRAGVSYNEQFF.

V is TRBV27 and J is TRBJ2-3; weak D call: TRBD2 (6 bases). CDR3 length equals 14 residues. Trimming took off 8 bases at V and 3 bases at J, with 15 bases between the two ends. The germline V gene has CDR1 MNHEY and CDR2 SMNVEV (reference sequence). The CDR3: CASRALGGTDTQYF. CDR3 coding DNA: TGTGCCAGCCGGGCCTTGGGGGGAACAGATACGCAGTATTTT.

This chain joins TRBV4-3 and TRBJ2-1; tentative D call: TRBD1 (6 bases). The CDR3 extends over 17 amino acids. CDR1 and CDR2 from the germline V gene are LGHNA and YSLEER. Trimming stripped 0 bases from V and 8 bases from J, with 20 bases between. CDR3 sequence: CASSQEFALGGVDEQFF. Written as DNA, the CDR3 is TGCGCCAGCAGCCAAGAATTTGCACTAGGGGGTGTCGATGAGCAGTTCTTC.

The V call is TRBV28, the J call TRBJ2-7, with unresolved D. The germline V gene encodes CDR1 MDHEN and CDR2 SYDVKM. Trimming took 3 bases from V and 2 from J, leaving 11 bases between them. CDR3 length: 14 residues. CDR3 nucleotides: TGTGCCAGCAGTTTGTCCAGGTTTCCCTACGAGCAGTACTTC. It encodes CASSLSRFPYEQYF.

The rearrangement links TRBV6-5 to TRBJ1-6, with D perhaps TRBD1 (6 bases). Per the germline V gene, CDR1 is MNHEY and CDR2 is SVGAGI. The CDR3 sequence is 13 residues long. The ends were cut back, 1 base at V and 9 bases at J, with 7 bases in the middle. The CDR3 sequence: CASSYYRASPLHF. CDR3 nucleotide sequence: TGTGCCAGCAGTTACTACAGGGCTTCACCCCTCCACTTT.

The table lists this clonotype with a few counts. V and J are TRBV3-1 and TRBJ2-5; D might be TRBD2 (5 bases). Between the trimmed V and J ends, which lost 1 base and 2 bases, there was a span of 8 bases. The CDR3 runs 14 residues. Germline V lookup: CDR1 LGHDT, CDR2 YNNKEL (reference sequence). The CDR3 here is CASSQGGGQETQYF. The CDR3 coding sequence is TGTGCCAGCAGCCAAGGCGGCGGGCAAGAGACCCAGTACTTC.

The DNA of the CDR3 is TGTGCCAGCAGCCTATACACCGGGACAGCTAACCTGAGGGGCAATCAGCCCCAGCATTTT. Amino acid sequence: CASSLYTGTANLRGNQPQHF. The chain combines TRBV11-1 with TRBJ1-5; 7 bases fit TRBD1. This CDR3 comprises 20 residues. CDR1 is SGHAT and CDR2 is FQDESV in the germline V gene (reference sequence). V trimming: 5 bases; J trimming: 2 bases; junction bases outside the gene matches: 21.

The rearrangement links TRBV14 to TRBJ1-1; D gene unclear. V shed 1 base and J shed 4 bases, with 16 bases lying between them. Germline CDR1 reads SGHDN; CDR2 reads FVKESK. This CDR3 region has 16 residues. CDR3 amino acids: CASSQGYAWRVTEAFF. Here the CDR3 DNA reads TGTGCCAGCAGCCAAGGTTACGCCTGGAGGGTCACTGAAGCTTTCTTT.

This clonotype was observed a few times. The CDR3 spells CASRGGAETQYF. CDR3 DNA: TGTGCCAGCAGAGGTGGGGCAGAGACCCAGTACTTC. The chain couples TRBV28 to TRBJ2-5; weak D call: TRBD1 (5 bases). Germline CDR1 reads MDHEN; CDR2 reads SYDVKM. This CDR3 region has 12 residues. Trimming cost V 6 bases and J 4 bases, with 9 bases left between them.

The V call is TRBV6-2 or TRBV6-3, the J call TRBJ2-7; 8 nucleotides match TRBD1. The length of the CDR3 is 16 residues. The V gene's germline CDR1 is MNHEY and CDR2 SVGEGT. Trimming at V came to 6 bases and at J to 2 bases, leaving 12 bases not matched to a gene. The DNA of the CDR3 is TGTGCCAGCAGCCCAATCCTCGGGACAGGAACCTACGAGCAGTACGTC. Its translation: CASSPILGTGTYEQYV.